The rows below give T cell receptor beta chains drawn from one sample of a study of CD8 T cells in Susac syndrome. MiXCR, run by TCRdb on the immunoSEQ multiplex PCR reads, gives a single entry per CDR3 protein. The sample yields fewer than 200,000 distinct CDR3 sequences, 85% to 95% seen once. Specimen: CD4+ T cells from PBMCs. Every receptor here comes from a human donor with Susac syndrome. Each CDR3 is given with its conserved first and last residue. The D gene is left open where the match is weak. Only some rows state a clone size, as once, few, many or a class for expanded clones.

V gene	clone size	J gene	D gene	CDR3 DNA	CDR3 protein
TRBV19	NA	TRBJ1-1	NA	TGTGCCAGTGAGGACAGCCCGAGAGCTGAAGCTTTCTTT	CASEDSPRAEAFF
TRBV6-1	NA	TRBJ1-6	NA	TGTGCCAGCAGTGAAAAGTCAGGATCACCCCTCCACTTT	CASSEKSGSPLHF
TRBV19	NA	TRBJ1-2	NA	TGTGCCAGTAGTCAGGGCAGAGCTTATGGCTACACCTTC	CASSQGRAYGYTF
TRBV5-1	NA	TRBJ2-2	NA	TGCGCCAGCAGCTCTCCTTCCCTGGGCGGGGAGCTGTTTTTT	CASSSPSLGGELFF
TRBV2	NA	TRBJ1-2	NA	TGTGCCAGCAGTGCATCTTCTGGCTACACCTTC	CASSASSGYTF
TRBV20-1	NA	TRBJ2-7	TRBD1	TGCAGTGCTGGGGGACAGGGGCGTAGGTACGAGCAGTACTTC	CSAGGQGRRYEQYF
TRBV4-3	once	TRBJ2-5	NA	TGCGCCAGCAGCCAAGATGAGGGTGGTGGGACCCAGTACTTC	CASSQDEGGGTQYF
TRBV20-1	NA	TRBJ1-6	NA	TGCAGTGCTAAGACAGTCAGCGGAGATTCACCCCTCCACTTT	CSAKTVSGDSPLHF
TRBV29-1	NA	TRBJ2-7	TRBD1	TGCAGCGTTCGGTTGGGGACAGATTCCTACGAGCAGTACTTC	CSVRLGTDSYEQYF
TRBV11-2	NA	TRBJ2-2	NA	TGTGCCAGCAGCTTAGTTGTCGGGGAGCTGTTTTTT	CASSLVVGELFF
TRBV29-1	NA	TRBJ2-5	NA	TGCAGCGTTGACTCCATTTCAGAGACCCAGTACTTC	CSVDSISETQYF
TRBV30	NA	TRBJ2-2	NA	TGTGCCTGGAGTGGCAGTTCGTTGACCGGGGAGCTGTTTTTT	CAWSGSSLTGELFF
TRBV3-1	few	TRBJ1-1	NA	TGTGCCAGCAGCCAAGAACGGGGCACTGAAGCTTTCTTT	CASSQERGTEAFF
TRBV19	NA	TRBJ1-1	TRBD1	TGTGCCAGTAGTTCGCGGACAGGGCTGAACACTGAAGCTTTCTTT	CASSSRTGLNTEAFF
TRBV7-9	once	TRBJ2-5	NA	TGTGCCAGCAGCAAGCCAACCGGGGCCGAGGGAGAGACCCAGTACTTC	CASSKPTGAEGETQYF
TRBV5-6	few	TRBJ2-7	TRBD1	TGTGCCAGCAGCTTGGGGACAGGGGTCTACGAGCAGTACTTC	CASSLGTGVYEQYF
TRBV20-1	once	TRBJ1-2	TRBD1	TGCAGTGCCGACAGTGGACAGGGGGGCGGCTACACCTTC	CSADSGQGGGYTF
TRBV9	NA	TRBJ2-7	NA	TGTGCCAGCAGCGTAGAGGTTGGCTTCGAGCAGTACTTC	CASSVEVGFEQYF
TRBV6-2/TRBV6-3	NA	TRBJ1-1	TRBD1	TGTGCCAGCACCCAGGGGGCTGGAGCTTTCTTT	CASTQGAGAFF
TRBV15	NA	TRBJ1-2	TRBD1	TGTGCCACCAGCAGCGACCGGAATAGGGACAGCGACTATGGCTACACCTTC	CATSSDRNRDSDYGYTF